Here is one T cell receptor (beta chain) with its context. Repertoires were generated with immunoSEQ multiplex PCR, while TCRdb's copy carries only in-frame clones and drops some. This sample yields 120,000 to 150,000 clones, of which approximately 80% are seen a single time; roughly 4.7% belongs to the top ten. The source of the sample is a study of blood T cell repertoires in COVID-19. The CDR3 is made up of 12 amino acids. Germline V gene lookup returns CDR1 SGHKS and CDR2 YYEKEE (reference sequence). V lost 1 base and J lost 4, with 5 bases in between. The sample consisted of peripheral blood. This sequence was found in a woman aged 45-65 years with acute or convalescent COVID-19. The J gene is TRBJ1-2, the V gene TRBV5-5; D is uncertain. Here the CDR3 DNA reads TGTGCCAGCAGCTTGAACAGCTATGGCTACACCTTC. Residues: CASSLNSYGYTF.